Listed below are T cell receptor beta chains from one sample, sequenced in a study of shared T cell receptors in the human thymus. Using immunoSEQ multiplex PCR, the repertoire was profiled, and TCRdb retains in-frame clones only, with some absent. This table has some 700,000 clones, roughly 85% appearing once. This same sample was also taken into another study, of human thymus T cells.

What was sequenced was thymocytes. These receptors were obtained from a girl in the first two years of life with a congenital heart defect. The CDR3 runs from the conserved cysteine through the conserved F or W. Fields, in order: V gene, J gene, CDR3 protein.

TRBV2	TRBJ1-3	CASSEPRQTSSGNTIYF
TRBV4-1	TRBJ2-7	CASSPGHRAGAPPREQYF
TRBV6-5	TRBJ1-1	CASSYSRGSGGAFF
TRBV5-6	TRBJ1-4	CASSRIGHQSIVSNEKLFF
TRBV2	TRBJ2-5	CASSSSDGGAGETQYF
TRBV30	TRBJ1-6	CAWSYPGNSPLHF
TRBV29-1	TRBJ2-2	CSVLRIANTGELFF
TRBV5-4	TRBJ1-1	CASSLRRNTEAFF
TRBV5-1	TRBJ1-2	CASSLDLRGWSYGYTF
TRBV9	TRBJ2-2	CASSALEARGHTGELFF
TRBV12-5	TRBJ1-1	CASGLAYEEVDGLNTEAFF
TRBV5-1	TRBJ1-2	CASSLAEAENYSNYGYTF
TRBV15	TRBJ1-1	CATSRGPGLSEAFF
TRBV6-4	TRBJ2-3	CATRFRTSTDTQYF
TRBV18	TRBJ2-7	CASSPREGGYEQYF
TRBV4-1	TRBJ2-7	CASSPGTSVASYEQYF
TRBV5-6	TRBJ1-6	CASSLGTGSSYNSPLHF
TRBV15	TRBJ2-3	CATSPRDREQDTQYF